This is a list of T cell receptor beta chains from one sample in a study of blood T cell repertoires in COVID-19. TCRdb's copy holds only in-frame clones and misses some; the assay was immunoSEQ multiplex PCR. Of around 120,000 clones listed, 80% to 90% are singletons. Sequencing was performed on peripheral blood. The origin of the receptors is a woman aged 70-85 years with acute or convalescent COVID-19. Each CDR3 is given with its conserved first and last residue. Each record gives: D gene, clone size, V gene, J gene, CDR3 protein. D genes are given only for firm matches. For some rows the clone size is stated as once, few or many, or as a class when expanded; others skip it.

D gene: NA
clone size: once
V gene: TRBV28
J gene: TRBJ2-7
CDR3 protein: CASSDPPGGRTYEQYF

D gene: TRBD1
clone size: NA
V gene: TRBV11-3
J gene: TRBJ2-1
CDR3 protein: CASSMTGSSYNEQFF

D gene: NA
clone size: NA
V gene: TRBV5-4
J gene: TRBJ2-3
CDR3 protein: CASSHYGDTQYF

D gene: NA
clone size: NA
V gene: TRBV3-1/TRBV3-2
J gene: TRBJ1-6
CDR3 protein: CASTNQDGINSPLHF

D gene: TRBD1
clone size: NA
V gene: TRBV19
J gene: TRBJ1-5
CDR3 protein: CASSTDRVGHQPQHF

D gene: TRBD2
clone size: NA
V gene: TRBV4-2
J gene: TRBJ2-5
CDR3 protein: CASSLGTSGGQETQYF

D gene: TRBD2
clone size: NA
V gene: TRBV6-5
J gene: TRBJ2-7
CDR3 protein: CASSSHSGFTYEQYF

D gene: TRBD1
clone size: NA
V gene: TRBV13
J gene: TRBJ2-4
CDR3 protein: CASTWTGGTSAKNIQYF

D gene: TRBD1
clone size: NA
V gene: TRBV28
J gene: TRBJ2-5
CDR3 protein: CASEQGVLKTQYF

D gene: TRBD1
clone size: NA
V gene: TRBV9
J gene: TRBJ1-3
CDR3 protein: CVSSAKGADRGSGNTIYF

D gene: NA
clone size: NA
V gene: TRBV30
J gene: TRBJ2-7
CDR3 protein: CAWRGMAGVEQYF

D gene: TRBD1
clone size: NA
V gene: TRBV7-6
J gene: TRBJ1-1
CDR3 protein: CASSLGTGNGNTEAFF

D gene: NA
clone size: NA
V gene: TRBV28
J gene: TRBJ1-5
CDR3 protein: CATQMGGDNQPQHF

D gene: NA
clone size: NA
V gene: TRBV3-1/TRBV3-2
J gene: TRBJ1-2
CDR3 protein: CASSQEAGIYGYTF

D gene: NA
clone size: NA
V gene: TRBV3-1/TRBV3-2
J gene: TRBJ2-6
CDR3 protein: CASSQDRSPGGANVLTF

D gene: NA
clone size: once
V gene: TRBV5-1
J gene: TRBJ2-7
CDR3 protein: CASSLDRDRKYF

D gene: TRBD1
clone size: NA
V gene: TRBV3-1/TRBV3-2
J gene: TRBJ1-6
CDR3 protein: CASSQDSGQGYSPLHF

D gene: TRBD1
clone size: NA
V gene: TRBV3-1/TRBV3-2
J gene: TRBJ1-5
CDR3 protein: CASSLTGTGVSNQPQHF

D gene: NA
clone size: once
V gene: TRBV28
J gene: TRBJ1-1
CDR3 protein: CASSPLTVTNSMNTEAFF

D gene: TRBD2
clone size: NA
V gene: TRBV5-1
J gene: TRBJ2-7
CDR3 protein: CASRAGLAGTYEQYF

D gene: TRBD1
clone size: NA
V gene: TRBV6-5
J gene: TRBJ1-4
CDR3 protein: CASSYTIGQVPLFF

D gene: NA
clone size: NA
V gene: TRBV7-2
J gene: TRBJ1-3
CDR3 protein: CASSLGNTIYF

D gene: NA
clone size: NA
V gene: TRBV30
J gene: TRBJ1-2
CDR3 protein: CAWSLNYGYTF

D gene: NA
clone size: NA
V gene: TRBV24-1
J gene: TRBJ2-3
CDR3 protein: CATSDRGPGLHTDTQYF

D gene: TRBD2
clone size: NA
V gene: TRBV5-1
J gene: TRBJ2-3
CDR3 protein: CASSSSGGAGDTQYF

D gene: NA
clone size: NA
V gene: TRBV6-4
J gene: TRBJ2-2
CDR3 protein: CASSDQGTGELFF

D gene: NA
clone size: NA
V gene: TRBV7-9
J gene: TRBJ1-3
CDR3 protein: CASSYRANSGNTIYF

D gene: NA
clone size: NA
V gene: TRBV6-4
J gene: TRBJ1-2
CDR3 protein: CASRRIHNYGYTF

D gene: TRBD1
clone size: NA
V gene: TRBV7-9
J gene: TRBJ1-2
CDR3 protein: CASSLDPDRVWRYGYTF

D gene: NA
clone size: NA
V gene: TRBV28
J gene: TRBJ1-4
CDR3 protein: CASSLYSGEGEKLFF

D gene: NA
clone size: NA
V gene: TRBV18
J gene: TRBJ2-7
CDR3 protein: CASSPGDERYEQYF

D gene: NA
clone size: NA
V gene: TRBV19
J gene: TRBJ1-2
CDR3 protein: CASNGNYGYTF

D gene: TRBD1
clone size: NA
V gene: TRBV30
J gene: TRBJ1-1
CDR3 protein: CAWSVKGGRSEAFF

D gene: NA
clone size: NA
V gene: TRBV7-3
J gene: TRBJ2-6
CDR3 protein: CASSLNRFSGANVLTF

D gene: TRBD1
clone size: NA
V gene: TRBV7-8
J gene: TRBJ2-7
CDR3 protein: CASSFGTGAYEQYF

D gene: NA
clone size: NA
V gene: TRBV30
J gene: TRBJ1-6
CDR3 protein: CAWSVRQAHYNSPLHF

D gene: NA
clone size: NA
V gene: TRBV18
J gene: TRBJ2-6
CDR3 protein: CASSPGTGSRGANVLTF

D gene: NA
clone size: NA
V gene: TRBV30
J gene: TRBJ1-3
CDR3 protein: CAWSQDSSGNTIYF

D gene: NA
clone size: NA
V gene: TRBV7-3
J gene: TRBJ2-2
CDR3 protein: CASSSRAAPTGELFF

D gene: TRBD1
clone size: NA
V gene: TRBV7-2
J gene: TRBJ2-6
CDR3 protein: CASSFSGGILANVLTF

D gene: NA
clone size: NA
V gene: TRBV7-8
J gene: TRBJ1-4
CDR3 protein: CASSKTATNEKLFF

D gene: TRBD1
clone size: NA
V gene: TRBV5-1
J gene: TRBJ1-4
CDR3 protein: CASSGEGQRNEKLFF

D gene: NA
clone size: NA
V gene: TRBV28
J gene: TRBJ1-1
CDR3 protein: CASSLRRGQAFF

D gene: TRBD1
clone size: once
V gene: TRBV5-6
J gene: TRBJ1-4
CDR3 protein: CASSSGTGRIPDEKLFF

D gene: NA
clone size: NA
V gene: TRBV30
J gene: TRBJ1-3
CDR3 protein: CAWTRGGGNTIYF

D gene: TRBD2
clone size: once
V gene: TRBV5-4
J gene: TRBJ2-7
CDR3 protein: CASSPGTSSYEQYF

D gene: TRBD1
clone size: NA
V gene: TRBV6-5
J gene: TRBJ1-5
CDR3 protein: CASSYRGQGQPQHF

D gene: NA
clone size: NA
V gene: TRBV5-4
J gene: TRBJ2-1
CDR3 protein: CASSLKLAENEQFF

D gene: TRBD1
clone size: NA
V gene: TRBV5-3
J gene: TRBJ2-7
CDR3 protein: CARNPSRDREYEQYF

D gene: NA
clone size: NA
V gene: TRBV19
J gene: TRBJ2-3
CDR3 protein: CASREADTQYF

D gene: TRBD1
clone size: NA
V gene: TRBV10-3
J gene: TRBJ1-1
CDR3 protein: CAIGLGQGGTEAFF

D gene: TRBD1
clone size: NA
V gene: TRBV18
J gene: TRBJ1-2
CDR3 protein: CASSPSDRVDYGYTF

D gene: TRBD1
clone size: NA
V gene: TRBV5-1
J gene: TRBJ1-4
CDR3 protein: CASSPKGQGGEKLFF

D gene: TRBD1
clone size: NA
V gene: TRBV28
J gene: TRBJ1-5
CDR3 protein: CASRGQVGNQPQHF

D gene: NA
clone size: NA
V gene: TRBV4-1
J gene: TRBJ1-2
CDR3 protein: CASSQRENYGYTF

D gene: TRBD1
clone size: NA
V gene: TRBV12-3/TRBV12-4
J gene: TRBJ1-2
CDR3 protein: CASSQGDLYGYTF

D gene: NA
clone size: NA
V gene: TRBV5-6
J gene: TRBJ1-6
CDR3 protein: CASSWGGSPLHF

D gene: TRBD2
clone size: NA
V gene: TRBV5-1
J gene: TRBJ2-2
CDR3 protein: CASSPGGLGTGELFF

D gene: TRBD1
clone size: NA
V gene: TRBV7-3
J gene: TRBJ1-2
CDR3 protein: CASSLNPGTGEDGYTF

D gene: TRBD1
clone size: NA
V gene: TRBV20-1
J gene: TRBJ1-1
CDR3 protein: CSASDWDRVYTEAFF